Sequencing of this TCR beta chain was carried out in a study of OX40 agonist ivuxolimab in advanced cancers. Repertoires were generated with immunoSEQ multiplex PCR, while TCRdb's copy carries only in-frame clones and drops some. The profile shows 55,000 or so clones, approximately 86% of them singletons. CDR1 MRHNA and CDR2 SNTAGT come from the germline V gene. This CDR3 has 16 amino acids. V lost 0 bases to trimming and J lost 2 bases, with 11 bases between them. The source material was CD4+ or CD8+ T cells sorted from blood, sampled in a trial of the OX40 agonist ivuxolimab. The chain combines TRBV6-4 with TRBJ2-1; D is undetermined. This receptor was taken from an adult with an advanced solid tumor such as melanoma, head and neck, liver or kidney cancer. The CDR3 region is CASSDSIRITYNEQFF. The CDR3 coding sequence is TGTGCCAGCAGTGACTCGATTAGGATAACCTACAATGAGCAGTTCTTC.